The 5 T cell receptor beta chains presented below share a single source sample, sequenced in a study of response to subunit inactivated influenza vaccine. TCRdb re-called the RT-PCR reads with MiXCR, one entry per CDR3 protein. The table includes 150,000 to 200,000 distinct CDR3 sequences, approximately 12% detected once. The sample here was CD8+ T cells sorted from PBMCs, taken less than 30 months after vaccination. Source of these receptors: a man aged 50 to 69 who received an inactivated influenza vaccine.

This clonotype has ten or more counts. This rearrangement joins TRBV19 to TRBJ2-1, with 7 bases matching TRBD1. The CDR3 consists of 15 residues. Germline CDR1 is LNHDA and CDR2 is SQIVND (reference sequence). J gave up 0 bases and V 6 bases, and 5 bases lay outside the gene matches. The CDR3 DNA follows: TGTGCCAGTAGAAGGGGACAGTACTCCTACAATGAGCAGTTCTTC. Amino acids: CASRRGQYSYNEQFF.

This chain joins TRBV29-1 and TRBJ2-6; 7 bases are shared with TRBD1. After removal of 6 bases from V and 1 base from J, the junction contained 9 bases not matched to a gene. The CDR3 sequence is 16 residues long. Germline CDR1 and CDR2: SQVTM and ANQGSEA. The CDR3 coding sequence is TGCAGCGTCGACAGGACAGGACATTCTGGGGCCAACGTCCTGACTTTC. It translates to CSVDRTGHSGANVLTF. Looking up the rest from reference TRBV29-1 and TRBJ2-6 gives the full variable domain: SAVISQKPSRDICQRGTSLTIQCQVDSQVTMMFWYRQQPGQSLTLIATANQGSEATYESGFVIDKFPISRPNLTFSTLTVSNMSPEDSSIYLCSVDRTGHSGANVLTFGAGSRLTVL.

The chain couples TRBV27 to TRBJ2-7; possible D gene TRBD1, 5 bases. V was clipped by 4 bases and J by 3 bases, with 16 bases between them. Looked up from germline, CDR1 is MNHEY and CDR2 is SMNVEV (reference sequence). The CDR3 has 15 residues. This CDR3 reads CASSSAGFTLYEQYF. The CDR3 DNA sequence: TGTGCCAGCAGTTCCGCAGGGTTTACACTCTACGAGCAGTACTTC.

The chain links TRBV20-1 to TRBJ2-7; 11 bases line up with TRBD2. This CDR3 is 15 amino acids long. Germline V CDR1 and CDR2: DFQATT, SNEGSKA (reference sequence). With 6 bases clipped from V and 3 bases from J, the junction kept 10 bases outside the gene matches. The CDR3 is CSAVRGLAGGYEQYF. The CDR3 coding sequence is TGCAGTGCCGTCAGGGGGCTAGCGGGGGGCTACGAGCAGTACTTC.

This clonotype was seen at least ten times. The chain joins TRBV4-3 to TRBJ2-5; no definite D call. V shed 0 bases and J shed 2 bases, with 13 bases lying between them. CDR3 length equals 16 residues. CDR1 is LGHNA and CDR2 is YSLEER in the germline V gene. The CDR3 loop is CASSQDLTGLQETQYF. CDR3 nucleotide sequence: TGCGCCAGCAGCCAAGATTTGACGGGCCTACAAGAGACCCAGTACTTC.